One and the same sample provided the 7 T cell receptor beta chains below, sequenced in a study of identical twins. MiXCR, run by TCRdb on the 5' RACE reads, gives a single entry per CDR3 protein. The data contain 700,000 or so distinct CDR3 sequences, 8.6% of them singletons. Another study also made use of these data, one on yellow fever vaccine responses in identical twins.

The sample taken for sequencing was PBMCs. These receptors were collected from a woman between 18 and 29 years old in good health.

This clonotype was counted a single time. The CDR3 here is CSARDRKSGNLGELFF. The CDR3 nucleotides are TGCAGTGCTAGAGATCGCAAGTCGGGGAACCTAGGGGAGCTGTTTTTT. The chain couples TRBV20-1 to TRBJ2-2; D possibly corresponds to TRBD2 (5 bases). Germline CDR1 is DFQATT and CDR2 is SNEGSKA (reference sequence). This CDR3 has 16 amino acids. V dropped 0 bases and J dropped 8 bases, with 19 bases sitting between them.

Of note for this clonotype: A much more abundant neighbour one base away suggests this may be a read error. V and J are TRBV6-5 and TRBJ2-7; the match to TRBD2 covers 8 bases. Germline CDR1 is MNHEY and CDR2 is SVGAGI. This CDR3 is 14 amino acids long. CDR3 in DNA: TGTGCCAGCAATTACTCCAGCGGGGGTTACGAGCAGTACTTC. Translated: CASNYSSGGYEQYF.

V gene TRBV20-1 combines with J gene TRBJ2-7; D is unclear. Germline CDR1 DFQATT, CDR2 SNEGSKA (reference sequence). V was pared by 6 bases and J by 4 bases, with 28 bases between. The CDR3 runs 17 residues. CDR3 in amino acids: CSALFPLVEAAMYEQYF. As DNA, the CDR3 is TGCAGTGCCCTATTCCCCTTGGTGGAAGCCGCTATGTACGAGCAGTACTTC.

There are a few counts of this clonotype. V gene TRBV7-8 combines with J gene TRBJ2-5; no reliable D call. CDR1 and CDR2 from the germline V gene are SGHVS and FQNEAQ. V lost 2 bases, J lost 5 bases, and 9 bases lay in between. The CDR3 is 13 residues long. The CDR3 is CASSLIGQETQYF. The CDR3 DNA reads as TGTGCCAGCAGCTTAATCGGTCAGGAGACCCAGTACTTC.

This clonotype was found a few times. V is TRBV12-3 or TRBV12-4 and J is TRBJ1-5, with no clear D. Trimming took 8 bases from V and 0 from J, leaving 14 bases between them. The length of the CDR3 is 15 residues. CDR3 in amino acids: CASGFVRNSNQPQHF. CDR3 coding DNA: TGTGCCAGCGGGTTCGTGCGGAATAGCAATCAGCCCCAGCATTTT.

This clonotype occurred a few times. J is TRBJ1-1 and V is TRBV6-1; D is undetermined. The CDR3 is made up of 14 amino acids. Per germline, CDR1 MNHNS and CDR2 SASEGT. Trimming took off 7 bases at V and 0 bases at J, with 12 bases between the two ends. The CDR3 sequence: CASTPGLLNTEAFF. CDR3 DNA sequence: TGTGCCAGCACCCCCGGGCTGCTGAACACTGAAGCTTTCTTT.

In its sample, this clonotype was seen a few times. The J gene is TRBJ1-1, the V gene TRBV5-6, with D hard to call. Germline-derived CDR1 and CDR2 are SGHDT and YYEEEE. The V gene lost 1 base and the J gene lost 2 bases, with 12 bases spanning the gap. The CDR3 has 15 amino acids. CDR3 nucleotides: TGTGCCAGCAGCTTGACCGGACGGACCAACACTGAAGCTTTCTTT. Translation gives CASSLTGRTNTEAFF. The full variable domain, with the rest looked up from reference TRBV5-6 and TRBJ1-1, is DAGVTQSPTHLIKTRGQQVTLRCSPKSGHDTVSWYQQALGQGPQFIFQYYEEEERQRGNFPDRFSGHQFPNYSSELNVNALLLGDSALYLCASSLTGRTNTEAFFGQGTRLTVV.